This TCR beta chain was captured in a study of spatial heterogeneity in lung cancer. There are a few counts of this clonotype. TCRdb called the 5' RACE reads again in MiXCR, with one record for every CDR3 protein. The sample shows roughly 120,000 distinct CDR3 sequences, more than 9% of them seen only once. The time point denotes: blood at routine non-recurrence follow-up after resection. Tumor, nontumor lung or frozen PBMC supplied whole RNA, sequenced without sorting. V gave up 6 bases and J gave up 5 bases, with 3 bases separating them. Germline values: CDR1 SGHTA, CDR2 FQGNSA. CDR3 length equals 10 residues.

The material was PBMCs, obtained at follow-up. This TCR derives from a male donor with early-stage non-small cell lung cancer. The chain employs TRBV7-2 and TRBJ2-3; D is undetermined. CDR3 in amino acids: CASRGDTQYF. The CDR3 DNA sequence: TGTGCCAGCAGGGGAGATACGCAGTATTTT.